This T cell receptor (beta chain) was identified in a study of pediatric ulcerative colitis. This table comes from immunoSEQ multiplex PCR, and its TCRdb copy is limited to in-frame clones, with some not included. The sample contains tens of thousands of clones, about 87% of which appear only once. This clone was observed once. Material: blood. The origin of this receptor is a boy aged 5-17 years who was a control in a study of pediatric ulcerative colitis.

The CDR3 here is CASSPQGYSGNTIYF. The CDR3 DNA reads TGTGCCAGCAGCCCACAGGGCTACTCTGGAAACACCATATATTTT. This sequence joins TRBV9 and TRBJ1-3; tentatively, D is TRBD1 (6 bases). Deletions cut 4 bases from V and 0 bases from J, with 11 bases between. The CDR3 has 15 residues. Germline values: CDR1 SGDLS, CDR2 YYNGEE.